The TCR beta chain under discussion was sequenced for a study of identical twins. Between the trimmed V and J ends, which lost 5 bases and 6 bases, there was a span of 15 bases. Germline V gene lookup returns CDR1 MNHNS and CDR2 SASEGT. The CDR3 totals 14 residues. TCRdb fed the 5' RACE reads into MiXCR, producing one record per CDR3 protein. This table has under 900,000 distinct CDR3 sequences, approximately 18% appearing once. This clonotype has only a few counts. These data are also associated with another study on T cells expressing NK-cell markers. In that study: Within the sequenced cohort of eight donors, seven exhibited HCMV seropositivity and one was seronegative.

The receptor's source is a young woman in good health. The V and J genes are TRBV6-1 and TRBJ2-3, with no clear D. Sequenced: PBMCs. CDR3 sequence: CASSPGKAYDTQYF. CDR3 in DNA: TGTGCCAGCAGTCCCGGAAAGGCATATGATACGCAGTATTTT.